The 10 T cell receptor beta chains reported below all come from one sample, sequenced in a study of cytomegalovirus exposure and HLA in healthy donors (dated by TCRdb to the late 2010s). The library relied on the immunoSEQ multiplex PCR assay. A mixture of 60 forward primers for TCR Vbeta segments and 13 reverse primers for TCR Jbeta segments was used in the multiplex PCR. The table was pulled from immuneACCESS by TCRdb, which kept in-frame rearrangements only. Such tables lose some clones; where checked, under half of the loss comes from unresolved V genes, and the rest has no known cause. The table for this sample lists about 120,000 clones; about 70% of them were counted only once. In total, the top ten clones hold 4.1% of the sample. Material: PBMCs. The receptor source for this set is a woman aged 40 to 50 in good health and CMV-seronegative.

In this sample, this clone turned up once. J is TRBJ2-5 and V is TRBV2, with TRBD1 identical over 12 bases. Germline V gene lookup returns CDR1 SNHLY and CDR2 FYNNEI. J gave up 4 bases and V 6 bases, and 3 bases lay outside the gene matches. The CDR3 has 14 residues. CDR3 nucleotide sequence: TGTGCCAGCAGGGGGGACAGGGGGCTAGAGACCCAGTACTTC. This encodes CASRGDRGLETQYF.

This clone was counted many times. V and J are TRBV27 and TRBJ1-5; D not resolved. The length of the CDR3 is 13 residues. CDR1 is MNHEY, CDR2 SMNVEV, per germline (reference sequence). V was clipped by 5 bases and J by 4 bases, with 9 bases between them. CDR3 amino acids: CASSGSGNQPQHF. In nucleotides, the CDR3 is TGTGCCAGCAGTGGAAGCGGAAATCAGCCCCAGCATTTT.

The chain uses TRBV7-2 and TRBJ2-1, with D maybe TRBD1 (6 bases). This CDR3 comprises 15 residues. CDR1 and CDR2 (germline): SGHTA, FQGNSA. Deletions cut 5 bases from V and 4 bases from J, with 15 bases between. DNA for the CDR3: TGTGCCAGCAGCCGCACGACAGGAGAGTACAATGAGCAGTTCTTC. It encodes CASSRTTGEYNEQFF.

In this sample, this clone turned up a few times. The CDR3 nucleotides read TGTGCCAGCAGCCCGCAGGACACCGCCTCGGGGACCCAGTACTTC. Its protein is CASSPQDTASGTQYF. The J gene is TRBJ2-5, the V gene TRBV7-2, with D possibly being TRBD1 (5 bases). Between the trimmed V and J ends, which lost 5 bases and 7 bases, there was a span of 20 bases. CDR3 length: 15 amino acids. Looked up from germline, CDR1 is SGHTA and CDR2 is FQGNSA.

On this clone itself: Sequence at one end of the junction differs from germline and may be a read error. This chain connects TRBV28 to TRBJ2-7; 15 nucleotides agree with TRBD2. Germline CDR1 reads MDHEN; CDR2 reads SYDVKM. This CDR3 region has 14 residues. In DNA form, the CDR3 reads TGTGCCAACAGTTCGGGACTAGCGGGAGGAACCCAGTACTTC. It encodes CANSSGLAGGTQYF.

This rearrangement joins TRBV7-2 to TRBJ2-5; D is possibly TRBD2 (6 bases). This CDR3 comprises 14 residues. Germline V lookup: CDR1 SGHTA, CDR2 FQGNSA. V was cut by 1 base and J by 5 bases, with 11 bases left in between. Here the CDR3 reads CASSLVRAGETQYF. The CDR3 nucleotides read TGTGCCAGCAGCTTAGTGCGGGCGGGGGAGACCCAGTACTTC.

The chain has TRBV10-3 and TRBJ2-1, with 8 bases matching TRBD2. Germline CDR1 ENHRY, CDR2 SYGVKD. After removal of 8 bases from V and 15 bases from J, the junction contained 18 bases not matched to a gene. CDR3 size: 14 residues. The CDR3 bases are TGTGCCATCCGGGGGCCTCTAGCGGGTGTATCCCCGTTCTTC. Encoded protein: CAIRGPLAGVSPFF.

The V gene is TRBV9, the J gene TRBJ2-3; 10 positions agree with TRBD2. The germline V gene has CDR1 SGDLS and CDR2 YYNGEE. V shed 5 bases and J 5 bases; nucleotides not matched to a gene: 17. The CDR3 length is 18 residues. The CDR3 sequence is CASSVTSGVIRRGDTQYF. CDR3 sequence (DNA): TGTGCCAGCAGTGTTACTAGCGGGGTCATACGTAGGGGAGATACGCAGTATTTT.

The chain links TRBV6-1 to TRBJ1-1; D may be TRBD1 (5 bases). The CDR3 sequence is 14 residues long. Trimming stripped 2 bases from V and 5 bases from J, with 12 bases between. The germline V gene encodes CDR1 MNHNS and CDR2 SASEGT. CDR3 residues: CASSERGGETEAFF. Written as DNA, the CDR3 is TGTGCCAGCAGTGAACGCGGGGGAGAGACTGAAGCTTTCTTT.

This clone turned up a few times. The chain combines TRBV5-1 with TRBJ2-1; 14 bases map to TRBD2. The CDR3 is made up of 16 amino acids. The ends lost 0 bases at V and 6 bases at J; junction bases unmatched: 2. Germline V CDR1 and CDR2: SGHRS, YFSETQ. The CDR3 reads CASSLGGTSGSNEQFF. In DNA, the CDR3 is TGCGCCAGCAGCTTGGGGGGGACTAGCGGGAGCAATGAGCAGTTCTTC.